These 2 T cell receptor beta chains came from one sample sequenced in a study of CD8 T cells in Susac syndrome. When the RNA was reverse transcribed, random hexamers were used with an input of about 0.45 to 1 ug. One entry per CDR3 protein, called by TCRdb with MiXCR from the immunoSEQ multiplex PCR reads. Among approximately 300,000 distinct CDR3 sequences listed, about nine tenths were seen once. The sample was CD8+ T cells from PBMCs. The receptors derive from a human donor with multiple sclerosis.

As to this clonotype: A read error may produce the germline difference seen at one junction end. The chain's CDR3 is CARRFYRDKHF. The CDR3 bases are TGTGCCAGACGATTCTACAGGGATAAGCACTTC. The chain recombines TRBV12-3 or TRBV12-4 with TRBJ2-7; tentative D call: TRBD1 (6 bases). CDR3 size: 11 residues.

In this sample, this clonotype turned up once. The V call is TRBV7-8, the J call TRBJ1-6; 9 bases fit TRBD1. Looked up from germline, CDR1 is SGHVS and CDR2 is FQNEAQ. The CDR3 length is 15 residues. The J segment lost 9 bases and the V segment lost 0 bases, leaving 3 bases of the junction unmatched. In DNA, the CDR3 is TGTGCCAGCAGCTTAGCGACAGGGGGTTTTTCACCCCTCCACTTT. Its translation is CASSLATGGFSPLHF.